This T cell receptor beta chain was recorded in a study of T cell responses to AZD1222 COVID-19 vaccine. Looking at the study overall: Second-dose schedules of about 4 or about 12 weeks were combined. Broader study findings: Regions 160-218 and 743-854 dominated among vaccine-associated CD4 TCRs spanning spike. There were mostly white British donors and more females than males, and clonal diversity was possibly underestimated. Receipt of two AZD1222 doses was followed by a rise in Spike-specific TCR breadth and depth.

As concerns this clone: Its target is not known.

Libraries were prepared by immunoSEQ multiplex PCR; TCRdb keeps only in-frame clonotypes and omits some of them. The sample includes roughly 120,000 clones, 89% of them seen just once. This CDR3 has 15 residues. Trimming stripped 2 bases from V and 8 bases from J, with 18 bases between. Germline lookup yields CDR1 SGHTA and CDR2 FQGNSA. The specimen was peripheral blood, collected on day 0 of AZD1222 vaccination. The sequence derives from an adult in good health. The V call is TRBV7-2, the J call TRBJ1-1; TRBD1 might be the D (5 bases). The CDR3 DNA sequence: TGTGCCAGCAGCTTAAGTTTCGGGGGGATACGGGAAGCTTTCTTT. Its translation: CASSLSFGGIREAFF.